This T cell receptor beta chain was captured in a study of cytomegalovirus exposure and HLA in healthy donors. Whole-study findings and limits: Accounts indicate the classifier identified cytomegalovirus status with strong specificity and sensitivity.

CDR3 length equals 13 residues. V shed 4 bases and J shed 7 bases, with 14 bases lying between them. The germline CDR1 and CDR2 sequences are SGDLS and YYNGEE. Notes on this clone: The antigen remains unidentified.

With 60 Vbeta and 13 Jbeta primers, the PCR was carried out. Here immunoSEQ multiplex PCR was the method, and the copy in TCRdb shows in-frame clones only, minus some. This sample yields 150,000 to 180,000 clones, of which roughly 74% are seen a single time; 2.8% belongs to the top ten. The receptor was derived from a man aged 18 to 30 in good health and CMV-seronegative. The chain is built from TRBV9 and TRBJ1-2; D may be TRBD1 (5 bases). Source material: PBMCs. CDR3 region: CASSLDRDLGYTF. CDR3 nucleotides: TGTGCCAGCAGCCTAGACAGAGATCTTGGCTACACCTTC. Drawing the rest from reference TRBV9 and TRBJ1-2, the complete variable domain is DSGVTQTPKHLITATGQRVTLRCSPRSGDLSVYWYQQSLDQGLQFLIQYYNGEERAKGNILERFSAQQFPDLHSELNLSSLELGDSALYFCASSLDRDLGYTFGSGTRLTVV.